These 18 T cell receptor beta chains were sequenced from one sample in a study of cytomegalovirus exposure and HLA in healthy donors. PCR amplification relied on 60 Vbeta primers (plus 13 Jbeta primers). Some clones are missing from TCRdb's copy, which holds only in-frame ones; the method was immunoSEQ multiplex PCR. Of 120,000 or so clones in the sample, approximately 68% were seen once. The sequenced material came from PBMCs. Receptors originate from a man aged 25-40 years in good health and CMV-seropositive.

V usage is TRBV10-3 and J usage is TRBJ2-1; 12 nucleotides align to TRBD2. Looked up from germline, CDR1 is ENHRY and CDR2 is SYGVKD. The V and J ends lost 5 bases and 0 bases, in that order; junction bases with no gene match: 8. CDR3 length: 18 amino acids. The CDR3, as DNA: TGTGCCATCAGTTTTACTAGCGGGAGGACTTACTCCTACAATGAGCAGTTCTTC. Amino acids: CAISFTSGRTYSYNEQFF.

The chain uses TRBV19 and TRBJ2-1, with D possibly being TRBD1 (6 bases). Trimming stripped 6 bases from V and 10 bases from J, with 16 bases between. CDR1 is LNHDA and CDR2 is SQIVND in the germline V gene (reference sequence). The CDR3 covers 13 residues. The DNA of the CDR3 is TGTGCCAGTAGGGCACAGGGTTCCGACGAGCAGTTCTTC. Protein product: CASRAQGSDEQFF.

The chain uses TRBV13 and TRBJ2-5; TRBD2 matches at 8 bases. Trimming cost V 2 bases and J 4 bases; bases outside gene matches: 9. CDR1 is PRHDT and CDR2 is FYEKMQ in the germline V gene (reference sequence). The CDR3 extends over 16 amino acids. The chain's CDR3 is CASSLRSGRDGETQYF. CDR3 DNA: TGTGCCAGCAGCTTACGAAGCGGGAGAGATGGAGAGACCCAGTACTTC. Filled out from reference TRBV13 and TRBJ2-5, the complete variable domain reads AAGVIQSPRHLIKEKRETATLKCYPIPRHDTVYWYQQGPGQDPQFLISFYEKMQSDKGSIPDRFSAQQFSDYHSELNMSSLELGDSALYFCASSLRSGRDGETQYFGPGTRLLVL.

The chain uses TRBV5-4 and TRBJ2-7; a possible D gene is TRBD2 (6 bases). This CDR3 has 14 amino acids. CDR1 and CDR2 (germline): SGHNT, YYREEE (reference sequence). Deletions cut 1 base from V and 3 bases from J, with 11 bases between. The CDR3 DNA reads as TGTGCCAGCAGCTTGACGGGAGCGGTCTACGAGCAGTACTTC. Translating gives CASSLTGAVYEQYF.

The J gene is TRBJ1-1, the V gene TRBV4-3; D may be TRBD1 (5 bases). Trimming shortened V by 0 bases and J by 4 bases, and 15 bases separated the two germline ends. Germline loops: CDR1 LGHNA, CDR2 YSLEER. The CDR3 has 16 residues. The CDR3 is CASSQDPHGGGTEAFF. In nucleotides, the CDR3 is TGCGCCAGCAGCCAAGATCCCCACGGGGGTGGCACTGAAGCTTTCTTT.

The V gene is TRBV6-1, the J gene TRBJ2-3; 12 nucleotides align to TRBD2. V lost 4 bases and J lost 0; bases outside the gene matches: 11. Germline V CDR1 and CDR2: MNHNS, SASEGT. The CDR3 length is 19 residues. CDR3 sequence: CASSGPTSGRIASTDTQYF. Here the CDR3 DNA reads TGTGCCAGCAGTGGGCCGACTAGCGGGAGAATTGCTAGCACAGATACGCAGTATTTT.

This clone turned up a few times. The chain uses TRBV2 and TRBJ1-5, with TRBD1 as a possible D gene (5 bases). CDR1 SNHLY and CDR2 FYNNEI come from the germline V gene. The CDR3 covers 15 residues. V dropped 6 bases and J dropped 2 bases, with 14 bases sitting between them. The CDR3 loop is CASSSQGGGNQPQHF. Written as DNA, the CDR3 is TGTGCCAGCAGCTCCCAGGGCGGGGGCAATCAGCCCCAGCATTTT.

The CDR3 bases are TGTGCCAGCAGCTTAGGAACCAACAGGGCGCAGCCCCAGCATTTT. It encodes CASSLGTNRAQPQHF. This chain joins TRBV7-6 and TRBJ1-5; TRBD1 might be the D (6 bases). CDR1 and CDR2 from the germline V gene are SGHVS and FNYEAQ. V was clipped by 1 base and J by 7 bases, with 14 bases between them. CDR3 length equals 15 residues.

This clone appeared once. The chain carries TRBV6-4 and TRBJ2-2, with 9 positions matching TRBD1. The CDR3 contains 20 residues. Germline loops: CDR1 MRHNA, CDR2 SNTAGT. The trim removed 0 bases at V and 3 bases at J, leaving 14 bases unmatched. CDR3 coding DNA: TGTGCCAGCAGTGACTCGATCCGGATTCCGGGACAGGGACACACCGGGGAGCTGTTTTTT. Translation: CASSDSIRIPGQGHTGELFF.

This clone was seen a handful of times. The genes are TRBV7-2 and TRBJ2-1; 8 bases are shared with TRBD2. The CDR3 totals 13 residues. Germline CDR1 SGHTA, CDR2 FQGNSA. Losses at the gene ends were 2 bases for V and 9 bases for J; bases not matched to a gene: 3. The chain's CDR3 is CASSLKREREQFF. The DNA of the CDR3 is TGTGCCAGCAGCTTAAAGCGGGAGCGTGAGCAGTTCTTC.

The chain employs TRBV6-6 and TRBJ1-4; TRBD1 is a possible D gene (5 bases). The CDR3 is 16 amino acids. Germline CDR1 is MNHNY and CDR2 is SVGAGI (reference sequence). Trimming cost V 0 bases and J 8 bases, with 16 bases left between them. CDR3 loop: CASSYSARGFLEKLFF. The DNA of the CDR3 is TGTGCCAGCAGTTACTCGGCTAGGGGTTTTCTCGAAAAACTGTTTTTT.

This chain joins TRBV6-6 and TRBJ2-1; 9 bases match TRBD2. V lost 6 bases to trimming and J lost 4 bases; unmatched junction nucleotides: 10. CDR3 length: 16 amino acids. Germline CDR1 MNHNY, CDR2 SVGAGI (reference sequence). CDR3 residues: CASRGLTSGTYNEQFF. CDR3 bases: TGTGCCAGCAGGGGGTTGACTAGCGGTACTTACAATGAGCAGTTCTTC.

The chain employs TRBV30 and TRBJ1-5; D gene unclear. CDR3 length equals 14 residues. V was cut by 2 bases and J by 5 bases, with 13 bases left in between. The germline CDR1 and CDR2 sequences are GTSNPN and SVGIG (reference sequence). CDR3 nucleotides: TGTGCCTGGAGTATAAAAACTAACGATCAGCCCCAGCATTTT. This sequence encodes CAWSIKTNDQPQHF.

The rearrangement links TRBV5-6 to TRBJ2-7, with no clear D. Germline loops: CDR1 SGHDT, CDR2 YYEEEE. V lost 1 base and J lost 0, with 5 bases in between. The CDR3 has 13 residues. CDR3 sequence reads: CASSLTPSYEQYF. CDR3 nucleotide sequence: TGTGCCAGCAGCTTGACTCCCTCCTACGAGCAGTACTTC.

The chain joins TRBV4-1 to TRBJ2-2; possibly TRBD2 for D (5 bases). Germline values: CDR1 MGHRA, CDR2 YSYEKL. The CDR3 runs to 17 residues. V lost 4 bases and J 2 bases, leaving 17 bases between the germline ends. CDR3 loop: CASSPYSAGRNTGELFF. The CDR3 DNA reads TGCGCCAGCAGCCCCTATTCCGCGGGCCGTAACACCGGGGAGCTGTTTTTT.

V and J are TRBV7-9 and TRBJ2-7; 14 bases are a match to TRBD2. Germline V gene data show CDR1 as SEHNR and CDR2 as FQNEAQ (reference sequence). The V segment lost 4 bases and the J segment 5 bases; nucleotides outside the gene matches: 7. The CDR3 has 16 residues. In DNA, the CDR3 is TGTGCCAGCAGCTCCTTGACTAGCGGGAGGGCCGACGAGCAGTACTTC. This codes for CASSSLTSGRADEQYF.

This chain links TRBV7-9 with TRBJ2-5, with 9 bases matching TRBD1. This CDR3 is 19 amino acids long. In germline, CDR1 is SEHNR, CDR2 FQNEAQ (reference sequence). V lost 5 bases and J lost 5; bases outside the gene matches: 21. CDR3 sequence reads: CASSPPRTGARVDRETQYF. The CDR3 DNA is TGTGCCAGCAGCCCCCCTCGGACAGGGGCGCGAGTTGATCGGGAGACCCAGTACTTC.

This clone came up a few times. The CDR3 is CASSGGTGVNQPQHF. The CDR3 DNA is TGTGCCAGCAGCGGGGGGACAGGAGTCAATCAGCCCCAGCATTTT. V usage is TRBV5-8 and J usage is TRBJ1-5; 8 bases match TRBD1. The CDR3 contains 15 residues. Per the germline V gene, CDR1 is SGHTS and CDR2 is YDEGEE. J lost 3 bases, V lost 4 bases, and 6 bases had no gene match.